The rows below give T cell receptor beta chains drawn from one sample of a study of CD8+CD57+ T cells in acquired aplastic anemia. TCRdb reprocessed the reads with MiXCR, giving one entry per CDR3 protein. Of about 160,000 distinct CDR3 sequences in the sample, about 64% are singletons; the top ten hold approximately 50%. The sequencing input was sorted CD4+, CD8+, or CD8+CD57+ T cells (not recorded which) from PBMCs. The receptors derive from a human donor with aplastic anemia. Both conserved end residues are part of each CDR3. Fields, in order: CDR3 DNA, CDR3 protein, V gene, clone size, D gene, J gene. The D gene is left open where the match is weak. Expanded clones are given a class, and other clones once, few, many or no size at all.

CDR3nt: TGTGCCAGTAGAGTCAGGGCTGGTTCACCCCTCCACTTT
CDR3aa: CASRVRAGSPLHF
v_gene: TRBV5-6
abundance: NA
d_gene: NA
j_gene: TRBJ1-6

CDR3nt: TGCGCCAGCAGCCAATTTCAGGATACCTCCTACGAGCAGTACTTC
CDR3aa: CASSQFQDTSYEQYF
v_gene: TRBV4-3
abundance: NA
d_gene: NA
j_gene: TRBJ2-7

CDR3nt: TGCAGCGGTAGGGCTACCTATGGCTACACCTTC
CDR3aa: CSGRATYGYTF
v_gene: TRBV29-1
abundance: once
d_gene: NA
j_gene: TRBJ1-2

CDR3nt: TGTGCCAGCGGCCGTGGACAGGGAAAGCATACTAATGAAAAACTGTTTTTT
CDR3aa: CASGRGQGKHTNEKLFF
v_gene: TRBV2
abundance: NA
d_gene: TRBD1
j_gene: TRBJ1-4

CDR3nt: TGTGCCAGCAGCGTGAAGGGGATGGGATCCTTATCCTACGAGCAGTACTTC
CDR3aa: CASSVKGMGSLSYEQYF
v_gene: TRBV14
abundance: NA
d_gene: NA
j_gene: TRBJ2-7

CDR3nt: TGCGCCAGCAGCCCGGGGGGTCGAGGTGGCTACACCTTC
CDR3aa: CASSPGGRGGYTF
v_gene: TRBV5-1
abundance: NA
d_gene: NA
j_gene: TRBJ1-2

CDR3nt: TGTGCCACAGACCCCGGGCGGGGGTACGGCTACACCTTC
CDR3aa: CATDPGRGYGYTF
v_gene: TRBV11-1
abundance: NA
d_gene: NA
j_gene: TRBJ1-2

CDR3nt: TGTGCCAGCAGCCCGAGTCAGGTACTGGGCTATGGCTACACCTTC
CDR3aa: CASSPSQVLGYGYTF
v_gene: TRBV5-5
abundance: NA
d_gene: NA
j_gene: TRBJ1-2

CDR3nt: TGTGCCAGCACCGGGACTAGCGGGAGATACAATGAGCAGTTCTTC
CDR3aa: CASTGTSGRYNEQFF
v_gene: TRBV2
abundance: NA
d_gene: TRBD2
j_gene: TRBJ2-1

CDR3nt: TGTGCCAGCAGCTACTCGGGACAGGTACCCACTGAAGCTTTCTTT
CDR3aa: CASSYSGQVPTEAFF
v_gene: TRBV7-9
abundance: once
d_gene: TRBD1
j_gene: TRBJ1-1

CDR3nt: TGTGCCAGCACCTTTGCGTCAGGGGGCCCCTACGAGCAGTACTTC
CDR3aa: CASTFASGGPYEQYF
v_gene: TRBV7-8
abundance: NA
d_gene: TRBD1
j_gene: TRBJ2-7

CDR3nt: TGTGCCAGCAGCTTAATCGGGTTTCAAGAGACCCAGTACTTC
CDR3aa: CASSLIGFQETQYF
v_gene: TRBV7-6
abundance: NA
d_gene: NA
j_gene: TRBJ2-5

CDR3nt: TGCGCCAGCAGCTTGGCCGTCTCGACGGGGGAGCTGTTTTTT
CDR3aa: CASSLAVSTGELFF
v_gene: TRBV5-1
abundance: NA
d_gene: NA
j_gene: TRBJ2-2

CDR3nt: TGCAGCGTTGAAGAGGGGTCATATAGGGGGCCCCAGTCTGAGCAGTACTTC
CDR3aa: CSVEEGSYRGPQSEQYF
v_gene: TRBV29-1
abundance: many
d_gene: TRBD1
j_gene: TRBJ2-7

CDR3nt: TGTGCAGCGGGGGGCAACACGGATACGCAGTATTTT
CDR3aa: CAAGGNTDTQYF
v_gene: TRBV12-3/TRBV12-4
abundance: NA
d_gene: TRBD2
j_gene: TRBJ2-3

CDR3nt: TGTGCCACCAGCGAATACAGGGGAAGGGGCGAGCAGTACTTC
CDR3aa: CATSEYRGRGEQYF
v_gene: TRBV15
abundance: NA
d_gene: TRBD1
j_gene: TRBJ2-7

CDR3nt: TGTGCCAGCAGCTTAGCGGGGGGCGGGGAGACCCAGTACTTC
CDR3aa: CASSLAGGGETQYF
v_gene: TRBV7-2
abundance: few
d_gene: NA
j_gene: TRBJ2-5

CDR3nt: TGCGCCAGCAGCCAAGATCGCGCCGCCGAGCAGTACTTC
CDR3aa: CASSQDRAAEQYF
v_gene: TRBV4-1
abundance: few
d_gene: NA
j_gene: TRBJ2-7

CDR3nt: TGTGCCAGCAGCTTAACACAGGGCTATAATTCACCCCTCCACTTT
CDR3aa: CASSLTQGYNSPLHF
v_gene: TRBV7-6
abundance: few
d_gene: NA
j_gene: TRBJ1-6

CDR3nt: TGTGCCACCATCACTAGCGGAAACTACAATGAGCAGTTCTTC
CDR3aa: CATITSGNYNEQFF
v_gene: TRBV15
abundance: NA
d_gene: TRBD2
j_gene: TRBJ2-1

CDR3nt: TGTGCCAGTCGGGACAGAGACACCGGGGAGCTGTTTTTT
CDR3aa: CASRDRDTGELFF
v_gene: TRBV6-4
abundance: NA
d_gene: TRBD1
j_gene: TRBJ2-2

CDR3nt: TGTGCCAGCAGCTTAGGACAGGTTCGTCAGCCCCAGCATTTT
CDR3aa: CASSLGQVRQPQHF
v_gene: TRBV7-9
abundance: NA
d_gene: NA
j_gene: TRBJ1-5

CDR3nt: TGCAGTGCGAGGGACAGGGGGCGGCCGGGTTCACCCCTCCACTTT
CDR3aa: CSARDRGRPGSPLHF
v_gene: TRBV20-1
abundance: few
d_gene: TRBD1
j_gene: TRBJ1-6

CDR3nt: TGTGCCAGCAGCTTAGAGGCTGTGTTCTCCTACGAGCAGTACTTC
CDR3aa: CASSLEAVFSYEQYF
v_gene: TRBV7-8
abundance: NA
d_gene: NA
j_gene: TRBJ2-7

CDR3nt: TGCAGTGCTAGTTCTCCACGCGGGACCCAGTACTTC
CDR3aa: CSASSPRGTQYF
v_gene: TRBV20-1
abundance: NA
d_gene: NA
j_gene: TRBJ2-5

CDR3nt: TGTGCCAGCAGCTTAGGTTGGGGAACCGGGGAGCTGTTTTTT
CDR3aa: CASSLGWGTGELFF
v_gene: TRBV11-2
abundance: NA
d_gene: NA
j_gene: TRBJ2-2

CDR3nt: TGTGCCAGCAGCAGTCAGGGTGCGGGGCAAGAGACCCAGTACTTC
CDR3aa: CASSSQGAGQETQYF
v_gene: TRBV25-1
abundance: NA
d_gene: NA
j_gene: TRBJ2-5

CDR3nt: TGTGCCAGCAGTGGACTAGCGGGGGGGGACCAAGAGACCCAGTACTTC
CDR3aa: CASSGLAGGDQETQYF
v_gene: TRBV6-1
abundance: NA
d_gene: TRBD2
j_gene: TRBJ2-5

CDR3nt: TGTGCCAGCAGTGAGGGGGACAGGGGTAATTCACCCCTCCACTTT
CDR3aa: CASSEGDRGNSPLHF
v_gene: TRBV7-2
abundance: once
d_gene: TRBD1
j_gene: TRBJ1-6

CDR3nt: TGTGCCAGCAGCCCCCCTAGGGCAGGGGGGTACGAGCAGTACTTC
CDR3aa: CASSPPRAGGYEQYF
v_gene: TRBV7-8
abundance: NA
d_gene: NA
j_gene: TRBJ2-7

CDR3nt: TGCGCCAGCAGCCAAGAGCGGGGGGGCCAAGAGACCCAGTACTTC
CDR3aa: CASSQERGGQETQYF
v_gene: TRBV4-3
abundance: many
d_gene: TRBD2
j_gene: TRBJ2-5

CDR3nt: TGTGCCAGTAAGGATCGGGACAGGGCATCCTACGAGCAGTACTTC
CDR3aa: CASKDRDRASYEQYF
v_gene: TRBV19
abundance: NA
d_gene: TRBD1
j_gene: TRBJ2-7

CDR3nt: TGTGCCAGCATAGGGACAGGGAATTCACCCCTCCACTTT
CDR3aa: CASIGTGNSPLHF
v_gene: TRBV2
abundance: few
d_gene: TRBD1
j_gene: TRBJ1-6

CDR3nt: TGCGCCAGCAGCTCGAACCGGGACAGCGAGCATGGCTACACCTTC
CDR3aa: CASSSNRDSEHGYTF
v_gene: TRBV5-1
abundance: once
d_gene: TRBD1
j_gene: TRBJ1-2

CDR3nt: TGTGCCAGGGCTACCGGGACGCCGAACACCGGGGAGCTGTTTTTT
CDR3aa: CARATGTPNTGELFF
v_gene: TRBV2
abundance: NA
d_gene: NA
j_gene: TRBJ2-2

CDR3nt: TGTGCCAGCAGCGAGGGGCTAGCGGGGGGGGAGGATGGAGAGACCCAGTACTTC
CDR3aa: CASSEGLAGGEDGETQYF
v_gene: TRBV25-1
abundance: NA
d_gene: TRBD2
j_gene: TRBJ2-5

CDR3nt: TGTGCCACCAGTGATGACAGGGAGTGGAATCAGCCCCAGCATTTT
CDR3aa: CATSDDREWNQPQHF
v_gene: TRBV24-1
abundance: NA
d_gene: TRBD1
j_gene: TRBJ1-5

CDR3nt: TGTGCCAGCGGGGGTTCCGAGCAGTACTTC
CDR3aa: CASGGSEQYF
v_gene: TRBV7-9
abundance: few
d_gene: NA
j_gene: TRBJ2-7

CDR3nt: TGCAGTGCTAGCTTGCGGGATTATGGCTACACCTTC
CDR3aa: CSASLRDYGYTF
v_gene: TRBV20-1
abundance: NA
d_gene: NA
j_gene: TRBJ1-2

CDR3nt: TGTGCCAGCAGTTTTCGGGAGGGAAATGTGGGCTACACCTTC
CDR3aa: CASSFREGNVGYTF
v_gene: TRBV12-3/TRBV12-4
abundance: NA
d_gene: NA
j_gene: TRBJ1-2

CDR3nt: TGTGCCAGCAGTACCGGGACACCTCACAATGAGCAGTTCTTC
CDR3aa: CASSTGTPHNEQFF
v_gene: TRBV2
abundance: NA
d_gene: NA
j_gene: TRBJ2-1

CDR3nt: TGTGCCAGCAGTCCCCGCGGGGAGCAGTACTTC
CDR3aa: CASSPRGEQYF
v_gene: TRBV12-3/TRBV12-4
abundance: NA
d_gene: NA
j_gene: TRBJ2-7

CDR3nt: TGTGCCAGCAGCCACGTGCGGCTACTTAACCAAGAGACCCAGTACTTC
CDR3aa: CASSHVRLLNQETQYF
v_gene: TRBV7-9
abundance: NA
d_gene: NA
j_gene: TRBJ2-5

CDR3nt: TGTGCCAGCAGCCTACTAGCGGGAGATTTGGGGAAGCAGTACTTC
CDR3aa: CASSLLAGDLGKQYF
v_gene: TRBV7-2
abundance: few
d_gene: TRBD2
j_gene: TRBJ2-7

CDR3nt: TGCAGTGCTAGAGGCGGGGCAGGTTTTGGGCAGTACTTC
CDR3aa: CSARGGAGFGQYF
v_gene: TRBV20-1
abundance: once
d_gene: NA
j_gene: TRBJ2-7

CDR3nt: TGCAGTGCTAGAGATTTAGGGGGCGCCGAGCAGTACTTC
CDR3aa: CSARDLGGAEQYF
v_gene: TRBV20-1
abundance: many
d_gene: TRBD1
j_gene: TRBJ2-7

CDR3nt: TGTGCCAGCAGCAAGGCGGGGGGGCTCGAGCAGTACTTC
CDR3aa: CASSKAGGLEQYF
v_gene: TRBV4-2
abundance: NA
d_gene: TRBD2
j_gene: TRBJ2-7

CDR3nt: TGTGCCAGCAGTCCTGCCAACAATCTGCCCCAGCATTTT
CDR3aa: CASSPANNLPQHF
v_gene: TRBV2
abundance: NA
d_gene: NA
j_gene: TRBJ1-5

CDR3nt: TGTGCCAGCAGCGTAAACGGCCTAGAGCAGTTCTTC
CDR3aa: CASSVNGLEQFF
v_gene: TRBV7-2
abundance: NA
d_gene: NA
j_gene: TRBJ2-1

CDR3nt: TGCAGTGCTGGGAGGACCGGGGAGCTGTTTTTT
CDR3aa: CSAGRTGELFF
v_gene: TRBV20-1
abundance: NA
d_gene: NA
j_gene: TRBJ2-2

CDR3nt: TGTGCCAGCAGCTCGAGCGGGCGTTACACCGGGGAGCTGTTTTTT
CDR3aa: CASSSSGRYTGELFF
v_gene: TRBV7-9
abundance: NA
d_gene: NA
j_gene: TRBJ2-2

CDR3nt: TGCAGTGCTAGAGATCTAGGACAGCCTGGTGGCTACACCTTC
CDR3aa: CSARDLGQPGGYTF
v_gene: TRBV20-1
abundance: NA
d_gene: NA
j_gene: TRBJ1-2

CDR3nt: TGTGCCAGCAGCTTAGTAGAGGGGAGTGAAGCTTTCTTT
CDR3aa: CASSLVEGSEAFF
v_gene: TRBV7-9
abundance: NA
d_gene: NA
j_gene: TRBJ1-1